This entry concerns a single TCR beta chain. Its antigen remains unknown. This entry comes from a study of OX40 agonist ivuxolimab in advanced cancers. Study-wide context: Three patients showed partial responses: one hepatocellular carcinoma and two cutaneous melanoma cases.

Study results and caveats: CD4+ and CD8+ blood T cells expanded clonally by week 6 at 0.1 to 3.0 mg/kg. Averaged across samples, CD8+ T cells carried more expanded clones than CD4+ did.

Sequencing used immunoSEQ multiplex PCR; TCRdb keeps in-frame clones, though not all of them. The table includes tens of thousands of clones, just under 85% detected once. The clonotype was recovered from an adult with an advanced solid tumor such as melanoma, head and neck, liver or kidney cancer. Sequencing was performed on CD4+ or CD8+ T cells sorted from blood, taken in a trial of the OX40 agonist ivuxolimab.

Here the CDR3 DNA reads TGTGCCAGCAGAGCACGGAGCACCGGGGAGCTGTTTTTT. Protein product: CASRARSTGELFF. The chain links TRBV11-3 to TRBJ2-2; D is ambiguous. Germline V gene lookup returns CDR1 SGHNT and CDR2 YENEEA. The CDR3 is made up of 13 amino acids. V lost 6 bases and J 4 bases, leaving 9 bases between the germline ends.